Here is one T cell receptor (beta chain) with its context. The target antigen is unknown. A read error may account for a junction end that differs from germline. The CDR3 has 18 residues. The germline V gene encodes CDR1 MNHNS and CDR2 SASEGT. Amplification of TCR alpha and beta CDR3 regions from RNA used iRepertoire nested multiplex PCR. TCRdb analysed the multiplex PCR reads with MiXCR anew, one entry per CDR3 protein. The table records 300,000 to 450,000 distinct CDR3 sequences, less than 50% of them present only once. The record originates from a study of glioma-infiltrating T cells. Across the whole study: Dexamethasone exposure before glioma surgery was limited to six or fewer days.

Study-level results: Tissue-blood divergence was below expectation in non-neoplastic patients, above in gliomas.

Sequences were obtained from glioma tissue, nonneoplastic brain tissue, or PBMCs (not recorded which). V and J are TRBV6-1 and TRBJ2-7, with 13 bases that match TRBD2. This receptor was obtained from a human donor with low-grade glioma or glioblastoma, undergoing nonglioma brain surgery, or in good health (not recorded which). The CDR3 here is CASSYPGTSGIFRYGQYF. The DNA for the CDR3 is TGTGCCAGCAGTTATCCCGGGACTAGCGGGATTTTCCGCTACGGGCAGTACTTC.